This T cell receptor (beta chain) was observed in a study of cytomegalovirus exposure and HLA in healthy donors (dated by TCRdb to between 2016 and 2019). At the level of the whole study: An earlier analysis of 587 of the donors reported about 260 Gb of sequence data and 117 million unique TCR beta sequences obtained from about 170 million T cells. An early release covering 550 to 700 HLA-typed donors comprised approximately 300 gigabases of sequencing data and around 85 million unique TCR sequences. Of the roughly 390 genotyped donors, approximately 82% fell in the genetic ancestry cluster associated with self-reported Caucasian donors. The study aimed to test whether signatures of past pathogen exposure could be identified by cataloging public T cell receptors. The study profiled the T cell repertoires of hundreds of subjects by immunosequencing and related them to cytomegalovirus serostatus. Besides the first cohort of 666 subjects, a separate validation cohort made up of 120 different subjects was used. High-throughput TCR immunosequencing, statistical association of individual TCRs with disease status, and machine learning were combined to predict cytomegalovirus infection status. In a later analysis, previously published TCR beta repertoires from 600 to 850 donors were re-analyzed and high-resolution HLA genotyping was added so that TCR occurrence patterns could be studied. Rather than using new phenotypic data, the later analysis identified candidate immune exposures from TCR beta sequences and from how often those sequences occurred across donors. To decide whether each TCR beta V gene segment behaved as functional or pseudogenic, an earlier analysis of 587 of the donors relied on high-throughput TCR beta sequencing. Donor age, sex, ethnicity and CMV serostatus were collected together with the repertoire data. A later genetic analysis took genome-wide SNP genotypes for about three fifths of the 666 donors and used that subset as a discovery cohort. Every discovery cohort repertoire had been produced on one sequencing platform. Class I and class II HLA loci were covered by the typing at four-digit resolution. Typing coverage differed by locus: A, B, C, DRB1 and DQB1 were typed in roughly 629-640 donors, DQA1 in about 550, DPA1 in 600 to 610, and DPB1 in around 440. Five DR-DQ haplotypes were handled as single units for association and clustering because linkage in the cohort was strong. Across roughly 420 genotyped donors of the cohort, an average of roughly 200,000 unique TCR beta nucleotide sequences per donor were sequenced, and roughly 20% of those sequences were non-productive. The investigation overall reported the following: A later analysis found that TCR association rates varied across HLA loci, with DRB1 alleles showing the most associated TCRs and HLA-C alleles the fewest. The authors suggested that the approach could potentially be extended to other disease states and immunological phenotypes. In a later analysis, HLA-associated TCR beta chains were found to be more clonally expanded and to have lower generation probabilities than equally common non-associated chains. HLA typing was unavailable for some donors at each locus, so association tests used only the typed subset. In both the original and validation cohorts, the classifier was reported to diagnose cytomegalovirus status with high specificity and sensitivity. Presence/absence analyses assumed roughly uniform sequencing depth across donors, an assumption that may not hold. According to a later genetic analysis, donors in an Asian-associated ancestry cluster had fewer N-insertions in productive TCRs than the roughly 670-donor mean. An association between a missense DCLRE1C variant and V-gene and J-gene trimming of TCR beta chains was found in a later genetic analysis and replicated in an independent cohort. CMV serostatus was the only immune exposure information available for the cohort. A further reported finding was that TCR beta sequences accurately predicted the HLA-A and HLA-B alleles for most subjects in the first cohort. Three of the identified cytomegalovirus-associated TCR beta chains were confirmed in vitro to be specific for cytomegalovirus antigens. In a later analysis, several top co-occurrence clusters were reported to appear linked to parvovirus B19, influenza, CMV and Epstein-Barr virus. Because counts were too low, 15 to 20 rarely observed V segments, including chromosome 9 orphons, were excluded from the earlier analysis of several hundred of the donors. Some IMGT-functional V segments, including TRBV6-2 and TRBV6-3, could not be told apart with the 87-base-pair reads, so those segments were excluded. In a later analysis, most CMV-associated TCR beta chains were found to appear HLA-restricted, with HLA associations seemingly driven largely by CMV exposure. A group of highly shared sequence variants was considered likely to be a technical artifact of the sequencing pipeline. Assigning TCR associations to individual alleles was difficult when HLA alleles, especially DR and DQ, strongly co-occurred. Correlated functional status among segregating V segments might reflect linkage disequilibrium, but an unknown experimental factor could not be ruled out. A later analysis associated 16,951 TCR beta sequences with specific HLA alleles at a false discovery rate of 0.05. Broadly in line with IMGT annotations, most TCR beta V segments showed up in productive rearrangements about 90% or about 30% of the time in an earlier analysis of several hundred of the donors. The study listed approximately 150 TCR beta chains as associated with cytomegalovirus. Only TCR beta chains were sequenced in this cohort, and the absence of alpha or paired-chain data limited detectable features. Most TCR sequences were observed very rarely across donors, whereas some public TCRs were present in many individuals.

Receptor libraries were prepared by the immunoSEQ multiplex PCR assay. The multiplex PCR relied on a mix of 60 forward primers for TCR Vbeta segments and 13 reverse primers for TCR Jbeta segments. The CDR3 region of rearranged TCR beta genes was amplified from genomic DNA with a multiplex PCR assay. Amplified TCR beta libraries were sequenced as 87-base-pair reads on the Illumina HiSeq System. In the paper's pipeline: A later analysis counted approximately 76 million unique TCR beta chains across the 600 to 850 repertoires, and around 9.9 million of these chains were shared by at least two donors. To remove PCR and sequencing errors, raw reads were error-corrected and collapsed into unique sequences using a nearest-neighbor algorithm that merged closely related sequences. V, D and J gene segments were assigned by aligning CDR3 sequences to IMGT reference sequences. For a sequence to be retained, a match of at least six nucleotides to both a V gene segment and a J gene segment was required. A rearrangement counted as productive if the CDR3 had no stop codons and remained in frame with V and J, and every other rearrangement counted as non-productive. CDR3 was defined according to IMGT convention as the region running from the second conserved V-encoded cysteine to the conserved J-encoded phenylalanine. In an earlier analysis of roughly 580 of the donors, sequences lacking an unambiguous match to a single V gene segment were excluded. An earlier analysis of some 610 of the donors called V segments functional above 56.7% productive rearrangements and segregating when the between-donor standard deviation exceeded 5%. A statistical classification framework was developed to diagnose cytomegalovirus status using the catalog of TCR beta chain sequences. V and J gene assignment, in a later analysis, came from comparing TCR nucleotide sequences with IMGT/GENE-DB human TR gene sequences. A later analysis assigned CDR3 sequences and most-parsimonious VDJ recombination scenarios with the TCRdist pipeline. A later analysis defined each TCR beta chain by its CDR3 amino acid sequence plus V-gene family, and excluded reads lacking a unique V-gene family. In a later analysis, some 600 highly shared, low-generation-probability nucleotide sequences were removed to address suspected cross-contamination and a sequencing artifact. In a later analysis, a clonal expansion index was calculated for each public chain from normalized within-repertoire ranks of inferred template counts. In a later analysis, generation probabilities were computed with a VDJ recombination model fitted to out-of-frame rearrangements, and the resulting probabilities were checked against IGoR. Hypergeometric tests were used in a later analysis to score TCR-TCR, TCR-HLA and TCR-CMV co-occurrence, with a repertoire-size bias correction applied to the TCR pairs. A later analysis estimated false discovery rates by permuting HLA or CMV assignments 20 times. In a later analysis, co-occurring TCRs were grouped with DBSCAN, and TCRdist sequence similarity was added when clustering was performed within HLA-allele-positive subsets. For co-occurrence clustering, repertoires with fewer than 30,000 or more than 120,000 public chains were excluded, along with roughly 5 repertoires with anomalous nucleotide sharing. In its TCRdb copy, this immuneACCESS table keeps in-frame sequences only and misses some clones. Where compared with another copy, unresolved V genes explain less than half of these, and the others have no known cause. D and trimming were read from the DNA, whereas the V and J calls and clone size are those reported in that table. In all, the sample holds over 110,000 clones, and approximately 82% of those were seen once. The ten largest clones represent roughly 9.7% of the sample.

Including cysteine and phenylalanine, the CDR3 has 15 amino acids. Only the CDR3 region is kept as DNA, spanning 45 bases read in frame from base 1. CDR1 is given as MGHDK and CDR2 as SYGVNS, both from the germline V gene. V ends up 4 bases short and J 9 bases short, with an unmatched junction base count of 10. The cohort consisted of 600 to 700 healthy bone marrow donors. At the time of sampling, every cohort member was nominally healthy, though immune exposures that went unrecorded were likely present. The donor tested CMV seropositive and was one of the 289 seropositive cohort members. A peripheral blood sample was collected from each donor, and TCR beta sequencing was performed on peripheral blood mononuclear cells. Genomic DNA was extracted from the blood cell samples with the Qiagen DNeasy Blood Extraction Kit. Notes on this clone: Its antigen is unknown. There are no base qualities to consult, and no much larger clone falls within one base.

Specimen: PBMCs. This receptor was taken from a woman aged 55 to 70 in good health and CMV-seropositive. The rearranged chain carries TRBV25-1 and TRBJ2-7, with TRBD1 identical over 12 junction bases. In nucleotides, the sequence is TGTGCCAGCAGTGTCCAAGCCGGGACAGGGGGCGGGCAGTACTTC. Its protein is CASSVQAGTGGGQYF.